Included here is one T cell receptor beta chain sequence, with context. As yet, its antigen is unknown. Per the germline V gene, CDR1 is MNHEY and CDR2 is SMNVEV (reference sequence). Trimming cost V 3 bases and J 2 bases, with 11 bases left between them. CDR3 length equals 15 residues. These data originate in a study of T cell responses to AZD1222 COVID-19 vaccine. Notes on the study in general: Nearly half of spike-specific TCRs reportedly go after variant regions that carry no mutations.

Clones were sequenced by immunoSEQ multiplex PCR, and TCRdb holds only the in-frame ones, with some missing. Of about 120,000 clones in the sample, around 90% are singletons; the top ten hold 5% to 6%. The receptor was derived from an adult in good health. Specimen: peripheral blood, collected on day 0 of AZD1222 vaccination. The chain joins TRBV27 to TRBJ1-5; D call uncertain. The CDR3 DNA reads TGTGCCAGCAGTTTGTGGGGAGGCGGCAATCAGCCCCAGCATTTT. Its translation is CASSLWGGGNQPQHF.